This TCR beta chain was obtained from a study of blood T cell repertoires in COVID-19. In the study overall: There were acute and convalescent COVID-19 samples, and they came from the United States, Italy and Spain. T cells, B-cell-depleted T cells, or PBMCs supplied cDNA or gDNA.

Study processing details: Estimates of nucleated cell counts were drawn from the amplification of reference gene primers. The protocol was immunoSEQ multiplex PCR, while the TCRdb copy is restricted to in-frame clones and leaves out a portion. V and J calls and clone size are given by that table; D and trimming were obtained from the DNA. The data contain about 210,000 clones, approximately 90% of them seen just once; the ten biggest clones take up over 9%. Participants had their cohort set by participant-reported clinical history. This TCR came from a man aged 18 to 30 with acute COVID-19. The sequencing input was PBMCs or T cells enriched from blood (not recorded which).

CDR3 protein: CASSSRELANEQFF. CDR3 DNA: TGTGCCAGCAGTAGCCGGGAACTAGCGAATGAGCAGTTCTTC. This chain links TRBV28 with TRBJ2-1; 7 positions agree with TRBD2. The CDR3 covers 14 residues. From germline, CDR1 is MDHEN and CDR2 SYDVKM. With 5 bases clipped from V and 7 bases from J, the junction kept 8 bases outside the gene matches.